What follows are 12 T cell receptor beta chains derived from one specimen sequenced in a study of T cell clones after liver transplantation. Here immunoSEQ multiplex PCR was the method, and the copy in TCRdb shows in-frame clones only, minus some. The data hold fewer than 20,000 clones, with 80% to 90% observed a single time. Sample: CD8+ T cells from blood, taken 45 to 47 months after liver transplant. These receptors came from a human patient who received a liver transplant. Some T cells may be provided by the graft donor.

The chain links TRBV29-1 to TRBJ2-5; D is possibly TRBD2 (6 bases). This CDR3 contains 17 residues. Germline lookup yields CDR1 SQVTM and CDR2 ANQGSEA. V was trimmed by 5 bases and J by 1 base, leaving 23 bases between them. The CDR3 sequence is CSVYSDSGESRQETQYF. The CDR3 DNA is TGCAGCGTTTATTCGGACTCGGGGGAATCGCGCCAAGAGACCCAGTACTTC.

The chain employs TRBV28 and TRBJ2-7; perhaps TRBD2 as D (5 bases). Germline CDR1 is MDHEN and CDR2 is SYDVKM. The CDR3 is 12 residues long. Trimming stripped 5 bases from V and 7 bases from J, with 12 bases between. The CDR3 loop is CASSLEDAEQYF. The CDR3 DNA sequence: TGTGCCAGCAGTCTGGAGGACGCTGAGCAGTACTTC.

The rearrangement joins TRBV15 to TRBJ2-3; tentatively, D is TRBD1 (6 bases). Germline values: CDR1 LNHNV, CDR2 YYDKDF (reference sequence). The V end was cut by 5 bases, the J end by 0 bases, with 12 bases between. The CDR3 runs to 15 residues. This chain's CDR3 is CATSRGQPSTDTQYF. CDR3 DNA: TGTGCCACCAGCCGCGGACAGCCTAGCACAGATACGCAGTATTTT.

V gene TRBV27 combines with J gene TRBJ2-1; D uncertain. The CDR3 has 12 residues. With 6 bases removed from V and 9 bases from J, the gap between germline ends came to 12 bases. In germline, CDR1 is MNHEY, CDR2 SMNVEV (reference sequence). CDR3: CASSDRNSEQFF. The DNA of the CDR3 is TGTGCCAGCAGCGACCGCAATAGTGAGCAGTTCTTC.

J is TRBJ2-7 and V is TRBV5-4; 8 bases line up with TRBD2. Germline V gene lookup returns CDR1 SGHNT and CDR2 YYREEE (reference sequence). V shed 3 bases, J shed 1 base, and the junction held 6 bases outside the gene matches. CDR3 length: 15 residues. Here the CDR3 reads CASSSEAGASYEQYF. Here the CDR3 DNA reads TGTGCCAGCAGCTCCGAAGCGGGAGCTTCCTACGAGCAGTACTTC.

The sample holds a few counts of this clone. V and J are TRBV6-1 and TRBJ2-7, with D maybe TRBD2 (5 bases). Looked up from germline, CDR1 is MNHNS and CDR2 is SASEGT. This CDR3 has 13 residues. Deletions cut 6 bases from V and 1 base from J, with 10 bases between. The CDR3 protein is CASRPVASYEQYF. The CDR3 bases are TGTGCCAGCAGGCCGGTAGCGTCCTACGAGCAGTACTTC.

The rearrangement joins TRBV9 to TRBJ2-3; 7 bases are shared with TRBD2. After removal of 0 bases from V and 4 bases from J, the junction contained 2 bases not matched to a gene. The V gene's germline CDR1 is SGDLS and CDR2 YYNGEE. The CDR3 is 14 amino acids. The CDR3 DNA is TGTGCCAGCAGCGTAGAGCGGGGATCAGATACGCAGTATTTT. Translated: CASSVERGSDTQYF.

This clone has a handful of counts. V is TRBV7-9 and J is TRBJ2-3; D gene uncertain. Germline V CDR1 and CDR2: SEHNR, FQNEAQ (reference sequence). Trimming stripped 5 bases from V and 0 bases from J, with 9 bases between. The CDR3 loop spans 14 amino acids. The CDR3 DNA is TGTGCCAGCAGCCCCCCAGGTAGCACAGATACGCAGTATTTT. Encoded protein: CASSPPGSTDTQYF.

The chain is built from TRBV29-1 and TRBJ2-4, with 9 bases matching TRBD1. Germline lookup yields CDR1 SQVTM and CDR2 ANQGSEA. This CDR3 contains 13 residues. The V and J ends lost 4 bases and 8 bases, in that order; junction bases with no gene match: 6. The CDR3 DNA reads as TGCAGCGTTGTACCGGGACAGGGTTACATTCAGTACTTC. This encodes CSVVPGQGYIQYF.

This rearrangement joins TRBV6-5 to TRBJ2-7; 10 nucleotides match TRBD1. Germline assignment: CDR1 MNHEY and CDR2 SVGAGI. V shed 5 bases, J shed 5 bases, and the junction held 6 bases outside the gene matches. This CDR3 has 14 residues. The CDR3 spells CASSDRTGGNEQYF. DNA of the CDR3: TGTGCCAGCAGTGACCGGACAGGGGGAAACGAGCAGTACTTC.

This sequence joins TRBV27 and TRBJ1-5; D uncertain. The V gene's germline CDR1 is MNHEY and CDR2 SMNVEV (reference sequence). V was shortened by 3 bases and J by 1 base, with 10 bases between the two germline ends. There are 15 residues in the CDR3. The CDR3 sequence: CASSFSLGSNQPQHF. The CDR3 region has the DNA TGTGCCAGCAGTTTCTCTCTGGGCAGCAATCAGCCCCAGCATTTT.

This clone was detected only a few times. CDR3 loop: CASSPPSPYEQYF. In DNA form, the CDR3 reads TGTGCCAGCAGTCCGCCGTCGCCCTACGAGCAGTACTTC. The chain carries TRBV28 and TRBJ2-7, with no clear D. Trimming shortened V by 5 bases and J by 2 bases, and 10 bases separated the two germline ends. Looked up from germline, CDR1 is MDHEN and CDR2 is SYDVKM. This CDR3 is built from 13 residues.